A selection of T cell receptor beta chains follows, all from one sample in a study of cytomegalovirus exposure and HLA in healthy donors. Only in-frame clones appear in the TCRdb table, and some are missing; sequencing was by immunoSEQ multiplex PCR. The sample yields roughly 57,000 clones, about 92% seen once. Sequencing was carried out using PBMCs. The receptors stem from a young woman in good health and CMV-seropositive. The CDR3 runs from the conserved cysteine through the conserved F or W. The D gene is left open where the match is weak. Rows may omit the clone size; those that give it use once, few, many or a size class.

TRBJ1-2,.,.,TRBV19,TGTGCCAGTAGTATAAGGGAGCGCTCTAACTATGGCTACACCTTC,CASSIRERSNYGYTF
TRBJ2-3,.,.,TRBV7-6,TGTGCCAGCAGCCACGGAGGATCGGGTACGCAGTATTTT,CASSHGGSGTQYF
TRBJ1-2,few,TRBD1,TRBV6-5,TGTGCCAGCAGCACCCCCCGGCAGGGGGACTATGGCTACACCTTC,CASSTPRQGDYGYTF
TRBJ1-2,.,TRBD1,TRBV6-5,TGTGCCAGCAGACCGGGGACAGATCGAGGCTACACCTTC,CASRPGTDRGYTF
TRBJ2-2,.,TRBD2,TRBV19,TGTGCCAGTTGGGGGGGGAACACCGGGGAGCTGTTTTTT,CASWGGNTGELFF
TRBJ2-1,.,TRBD2,TRBV29-1,TGCAGCGTTGAAACCCTAGCGGGGGCCCTTATTTCCTACAATGAGCAGTTCTTC,CSVETLAGALISYNEQFF
TRBJ1-2,.,.,TRBV6-5,TGTGCCAGCAGCCGAAAAGGGCAGGGGAATGGCTACACCTTC,CASSRKGQGNGYTF
TRBJ1-6,few,TRBD1,TRBV5-5,TGTGCCAGCAGCTTGACAGGGGCTCCCTATAATTCACCCCTCCACTTT,CASSLTGAPYNSPLHF
TRBJ2-6,once,TRBD1,TRBV14,TGTGCCAGCACCGGGACAGAGAGCTCTGGGGCCAACGTCCTGACTTTC,CASTGTESSGANVLTF
TRBJ1-1,once,.,TRBV9,TGTGCCAGCAGCGGTATACAGGGTGAAGCTTTCTTT,CASSGIQGEAFF
TRBJ2-1,.,TRBD2,TRBV29-1,TGCAGCGGAGGTGGGGTAGCGGGGCACAACATCTACAATGAGCAGTTCTTC,CSGGGVAGHNIYNEQFF
TRBJ2-7,.,.,TRBV30,TGTGCCTGGAGTAGGGCAGGGGACGAGCAGTACTTC,CAWSRAGDEQYF
TRBJ2-7,.,TRBD1,TRBV6-4,TGTGCCAGCAGGACGGGGCCAGGGGGCAGGTCCTACGAGCAGTACTTC,CASRTGPGGRSYEQYF
TRBJ1-1,once,TRBD1,TRBV25-1,TGTGCCAGCAGTGAATTGTACGATTCTGGACAGGGGAACACTGAAGCTTTCTTT,CASSELYDSGQGNTEAFF
TRBJ2-2,.,TRBD2,TRBV2,TGTGCCAGCAATGTATGGAGCGGGGGGGCCACCGGGGAGCTGTTTTTT,CASNVWSGGATGELFF
TRBJ2-7,.,.,TRBV28,TGTGCCAGCAGTACAGAGCCCTACGAGCAGTACTTC,CASSTEPYEQYF
TRBJ2-2,.,TRBD2,TRBV6-4,TGTGCCAGCAGTGAGAGCGGGGGGGCCACCGGGGAGCTGTTTTTT,CASSESGGATGELFF
TRBJ1-3,.,.,TRBV7-9,TGTGCCAGCAGCTTCCCAGGGGCTGGAAACACCATATATTTT,CASSFPGAGNTIYF
TRBJ2-7,.,TRBD2,TRBV6-5,TGTGCCAGCCGGGAGGGGGAGATACGTTCCTACGAGCAGTACTTC,CASREGEIRSYEQYF
TRBJ2-1,.,.,TRBV9,TGTGCCAGCAGCGTAGCGTCAGGGTACTACAATGAGCAGTTCTTC,CASSVASGYYNEQFF
TRBJ1-2,.,.,TRBV7-2,TGTGCCAGCAGCTTATTAGCTGGCCTCTCCCCTGGCTACACCTTC,CASSLLAGLSPGYTF
TRBJ1-2,.,TRBD1,TRBV5-6,TGTGCCAGCAGCCCTGACAGGGACTATGGCTACACCTTC,CASSPDRDYGYTF
TRBJ2-2,.,TRBD2,TRBV19,TGTGCCAGTAGTATCCTGGGACTAGCTACCGGGGAGCTGTTTTTT,CASSILGLATGELFF
TRBJ1-5,.,.,TRBV19,TGTGCCGCCTCCGGTAGTAGCAATCAGCCCCAGCATTTT,CAASGSSNQPQHF
TRBJ2-5,.,.,TRBV27,TGTGCCAGCAGTCGAAAAACTAGTTTCATGGAGACCCAGTACTTC,CASSRKTSFMETQYF
TRBJ1-1,.,TRBD1,TRBV7-8,TGTGCCAGCAGCTTAGAGATACCGACAGGGGTGAACACTGAAGCTTTCTTT,CASSLEIPTGVNTEAFF
TRBJ2-3,.,.,TRBV5-1,TGCGCCAGCAGCTTGTTCGTCTCAGATACGCAGTATTTT,CASSLFVSDTQYF
TRBJ2-1,.,.,TRBV20-1,TGCAGTGCCCCTACCAACAATGAGCAGTTCTTC,CSAPTNNEQFF
TRBJ1-4,.,TRBD1,TRBV4-1,TGCGCCAGCAGCCGAAGTCCGGGGACAGGGGGTGAAAAGAATGAAAAACTGTTTTTT,CASSRSPGTGGEKNEKLFF
TRBJ1-4,.,.,TRBV7-2,TGTGCCAGCAGCTCCGCGGACAGTTTGGCTGAAAAACTGTTTTTT,CASSSADSLAEKLFF
TRBJ1-2,.,TRBD1,TRBV4-3,TGCGCCAGCAGCCGTCAGACAGGGGTTTCGGACTATGGCTACACCTTC,CASSRQTGVSDYGYTF
TRBJ2-7,.,.,TRBV4-3,TGCGCCAGCAGCCATAGGGGGAGGGCGCTAACCCCCTCCTACGAGCAGTACTTC,CASSHRGRALTPSYEQYF
TRBJ2-7,.,TRBD1,TRBV27,TGTGCCAGCAGTCCTACAGGGGTAAGGGAGCAGTACTTC,CASSPTGVREQYF
TRBJ2-3,.,.,TRBV4-3,TGCGCCAGCAGCCAAAGAGTAAGCGGATCTAGCACAGATACGCAGTATTTT,CASSQRVSGSSTDTQYF
TRBJ1-2,once,.,TRBV28,TGTGCCAGCTCCGTCGGGGATGGCTACACCTTC,CASSVGDGYTF
TRBJ2-7,.,TRBD2,TRBV7-2,TGTGCCAGCAGCTTACGTAGCGGGGGGAGCTCCTACGAGCAGTACTTC,CASSLRSGGSSYEQYF
TRBJ2-5,few,.,TRBV5-4,TGTGCCAGCAGCAGCGGGACACAGCAAGAGACCCAGTACTTC,CASSSGTQQETQYF
TRBJ2-2,.,TRBD1,TRBV6-1,TGTGCCAGCAGTCGACAGGGGTACACCGGGGAGCTGTTTTTT,CASSRQGYTGELFF
TRBJ1-5,.,.,TRBV15,TGTGCCACCAGCAAAGGCGAGATGCGGGGCAGTGGACAGCCCCAGCATTTT,CATSKGEMRGSGQPQHF
TRBJ2-1,.,.,TRBV18,TGTGCCAGCTCACCCGACAGAGACAATGAGCAGTTCTTC,CASSPDRDNEQFF
TRBJ1-2,once,TRBD1,TRBV6-6,TGTGCCAGCAGTTACCCAGGGACAGGGGAGGGCTACACCTTC,CASSYPGTGEGYTF
TRBJ2-2,.,.,TRBV6-5,TGTGCCAGCAGTCCGAAAAGGGGTGGTTCCGGGGAGCTGTTTTTT,CASSPKRGGSGELFF
TRBJ1-2,.,TRBD1,TRBV27,TGTGCCAGCAGTTTATCGGGCAGGGGGAACTATGGCTACACCTTC,CASSLSGRGNYGYTF
TRBJ1-6,.,.,TRBV7-9,TGTGCCAGCAGACCTAGGATCAATAATTCACCCCTCCACTTT,CASRPRINNSPLHF
TRBJ1-2,once,TRBD1,TRBV29-1,TGCAGCGTTCGTTCTCCGGGACAGTCTAACTATGGCTACACCTTC,CSVRSPGQSNYGYTF
TRBJ1-5,.,TRBD1,TRBV6-1,TGTGCCATCAGTGAGTCGGGGACAGGGATAGGCAATCAGCCCCAGCATTTT,CAISESGTGIGNQPQHF
TRBJ2-1,.,TRBD2,TRBV27,TGTGCCAGTGAAGCGGGGGGGCACTCTAATGAGCAGTTCTTC,CASEAGGHSNEQFF
TRBJ1-2,.,.,TRBV5-1,TGCGCCAGCAGGGAGACAGCTTACTATGGCTACACCTTC,CASRETAYYGYTF
TRBJ1-1,.,.,TRBV5-4,TGTGCCAGCAGCTTGGGGGCAGGTGAGATGAACACTGAAGCTTTCTTT,CASSLGAGEMNTEAFF
TRBJ1-2,.,TRBD1,TRBV29-1,TGCAGCGTTGAAAATAGGGGACAGGGGATAAGAGGCTATGGCTACACCTTC,CSVENRGQGIRGYGYTF
TRBJ1-5,.,.,TRBV9,TGTGCCAGCAGCGACAGGGTGGATCAGCCCCAGCATTTT,CASSDRVDQPQHF
TRBJ2-7,.,.,TRBV5-6,TGTGCCAGCAGCTTGAGCGGGTTCAACTCCTACGAGCAGTACTTC,CASSLSGFNSYEQYF
TRBJ2-2,.,TRBD1,TRBV6-5,TGTGCCAGCAGGCGGGACAGGGGGCATACCGGGGAGCTGTTTTTT,CASRRDRGHTGELFF
TRBJ1-4,.,.,TRBV9,TGTGCCAGCAGCGTAGAGGGGGATAATGAAAAACTGTTTTTT,CASSVEGDNEKLFF
TRBJ1-3,once,.,TRBV5-1,TGCGCCAGCAGCTTGGAAGGGGCTTCTGGAAACACCATATATTTT,CASSLEGASGNTIYF
TRBJ2-1,.,.,TRBV2,TGTGCCAGCAGGCAGGTCAATGAGCAGTTCTTC,CASRQVNEQFF
TRBJ2-3,.,TRBD2,TRBV11-2,TGTGCCAGCAGCCCTCGGTTGACTAGCGGGGGATTGAGGGATACGCAGTATTTT,CASSPRLTSGGLRDTQYF
TRBJ2-7,.,TRBD2,TRBV5-4,TGTGCCAGCAGAGGGAGCGGACTAGCGGGTACCTACGAGCAGTACTTC,CASRGSGLAGTYEQYF
TRBJ1-1,.,TRBD1,TRBV4-1,TGCGCCAGCAGCCCGGACAGGGCGGATGAAGCTTTCTTT,CASSPDRADEAFF